The 2 T cell receptor beta chains listed next were all sequenced from one sample in a study of T cells after yellow fever vaccination. MiXCR was run by TCRdb on the 5' RACE reads, yielding one entry per CDR3 protein. The sample records about 13,000 distinct CDR3 sequences, 4.9% being singletons. Sequencing used PBMCs, either bulk or a sorted T-cell subset (CD4+, CD8+, memory, or dextramer-sorted; not recorded which), obtained 45 days after the yellow fever booster vaccination. These receptor sequences come from a man aged 30-40 years who received the YFV17D yellow fever vaccine.

In this sample, this clonotype turned up many times. The rearrangement links TRBV11-2 to TRBJ2-1; D is possibly TRBD2 (5 bases). This CDR3 has 14 amino acids. Germline CDR1 reads SGHAT; CDR2 reads FQNNGV. Trimming pared 3 bases from V and 6 bases from J, leaving 12 bases between. This CDR3 is CASSFRGVLNEQFF. In DNA, the CDR3 is TGTGCCAGCAGCTTTCGGGGAGTTCTCAATGAGCAGTTCTTC.

This clonotype was picked up many times. This rearrangement joins TRBV20-1 to TRBJ2-6; TRBD1 is a possible D gene (6 bases). The germline CDR1 and CDR2 sequences are DFQATT and SNEGSKA (reference sequence). The V gene lost 6 bases and the J gene lost 2 bases, with 20 bases spanning the gap. The CDR3 totals 17 residues. The CDR3 protein is CSALNPPTGAGANVLTF. The CDR3 DNA follows: TGCAGTGCGCTTAACCCCCCGACAGGTGCTGGGGCCAACGTCCTGACTTTC.